This T cell receptor beta chain appears in the sequencing data of a study of shared clonotypes between healthy human individuals. On this clone: Its matching antigen is unknown.

The CDR3 has 13 amino acids. Germline values: CDR1 SNHLY, CDR2 FYNNEI. Trimming removed 4 bases at V and 3 bases at J, with 7 bases between. Profiling relied on immunoSEQ multiplex PCR, and the TCRdb table lists in-frame clones only, not all of them. Found here are more than 850,000 clones, around 78% of them singletons; the top ten hold approximately 0.5%. A split of CD4+ cells into CD45RA+ naive and CD45RA-negative memory subsets was performed. Findings of the study overall: Generation probabilities were higher for clonotypes shared across all four sorted-subset donors than for unshared ones.

The rearrangement links TRBV2 to TRBJ2-4, with D perhaps TRBD1 (6 bases). Sequencing was performed on memory CD4+ T cells from PBMCs. Subset meaning: CD45RA-negative fraction. This TCR came from a man aged 18-30 years in good health. Some clones in this sample may be carry-over from other donors' samples. The CDR3 is CASSADSKNIQYF. The CDR3 region has the DNA TGTGCCAGCAGTGCGGACAGCAAAAACATTCAGTACTTC.